Below, one T cell receptor beta chain is given with its context. The sample is drawn from a study of immune characterization of retroperitoneal liposarcoma. The CDR3 is 16 amino acids. The germline gives CDR1 WNHNN, CDR2 SYGVQD (reference sequence). TCRdb itself ran the PCR reads through MiXCR, one entry per CDR3 protein. This sample yields fewer than 25,000 distinct CDR3 sequences, of which approximately 35% are seen a single time; 7.4% belongs to the top ten. This sequence was found in a male donor with retroperitoneal liposarcoma. Sequencing was performed on blood. J is TRBJ2-5 and V is TRBV10-1; 13 positions match TRBD2. The end of the DNA fits TRBJ2-1 better, so the J call may be wrong. CDR3 DNA sequence: TGCGCCAGCAGTGAGGGGACTAGCGGGGTACAAGAGACCCAGTTCTTC. Protein sequence: CASSEGTSGVQETQFF.